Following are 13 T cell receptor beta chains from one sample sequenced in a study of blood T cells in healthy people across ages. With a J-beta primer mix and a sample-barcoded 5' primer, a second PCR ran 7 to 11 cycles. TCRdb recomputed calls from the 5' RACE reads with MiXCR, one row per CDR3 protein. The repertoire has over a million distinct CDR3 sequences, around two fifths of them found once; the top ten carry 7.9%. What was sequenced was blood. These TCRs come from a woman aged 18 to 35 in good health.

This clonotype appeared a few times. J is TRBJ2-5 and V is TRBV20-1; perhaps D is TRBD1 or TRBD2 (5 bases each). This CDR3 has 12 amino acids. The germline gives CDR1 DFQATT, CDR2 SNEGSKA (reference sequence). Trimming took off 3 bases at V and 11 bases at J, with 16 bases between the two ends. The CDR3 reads CSASRVVGEQYF. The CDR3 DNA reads TGCAGTGCTAGCAGGGTAGTGGGGGAGCAGTACTTC.

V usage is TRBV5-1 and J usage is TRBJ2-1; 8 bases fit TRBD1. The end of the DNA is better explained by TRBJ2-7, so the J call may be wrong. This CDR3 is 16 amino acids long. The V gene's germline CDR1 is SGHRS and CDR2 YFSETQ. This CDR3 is CASSQDRAGSYNEQYF. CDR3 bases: TGCGCCAGCAGCCAGGACAGGGCGGGGTCCTACAATGAGCAGTACTTC.

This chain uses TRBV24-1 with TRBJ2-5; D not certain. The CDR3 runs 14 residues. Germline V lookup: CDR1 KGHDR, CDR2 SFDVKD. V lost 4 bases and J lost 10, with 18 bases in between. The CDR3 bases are TGTGCCACCAGTGACCCTGGACGGTCCTGGGGCCAGTACTTC. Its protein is CATSDPGRSWGQYF.

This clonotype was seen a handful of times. This chain's CDR3 is CSARDKTSGFTGELFF. In DNA form, the CDR3 reads TGCAGTGCTAGAGATAAGACTAGCGGGTTCACCGGGGAGCTGTTTTTT. The rearrangement joins TRBV20-1 to TRBJ2-2, with 10 bases aligning to TRBD2. The CDR3 loop spans 16 amino acids. V shed 0 bases, J shed 4 bases, and the junction held 5 bases outside the gene matches. The germline V gene encodes CDR1 DFQATT and CDR2 SNEGSKA (reference sequence).

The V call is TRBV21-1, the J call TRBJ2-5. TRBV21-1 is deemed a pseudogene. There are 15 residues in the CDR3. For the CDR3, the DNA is TGTGCCAGCAGCAGTCTTAGGCGGCCCCAAGAGACCCAGTACTTC. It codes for CASSSLRRPQETQYF.

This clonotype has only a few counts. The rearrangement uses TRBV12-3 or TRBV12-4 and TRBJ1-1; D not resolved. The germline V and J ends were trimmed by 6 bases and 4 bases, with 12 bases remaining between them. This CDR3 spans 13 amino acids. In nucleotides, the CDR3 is TGTGCCAGCAGGCAGTCCGGTGTCACTGAAGCTTTCTTT. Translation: CASRQSGVTEAFF.

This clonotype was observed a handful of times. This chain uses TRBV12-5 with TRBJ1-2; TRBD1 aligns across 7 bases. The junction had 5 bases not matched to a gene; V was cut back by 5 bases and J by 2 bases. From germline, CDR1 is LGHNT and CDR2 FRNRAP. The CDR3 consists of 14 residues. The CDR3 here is CASGPQGVNYGYTF. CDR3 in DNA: TGTGCTAGTGGTCCCCAGGGGGTAAACTATGGCTACACCTTC.

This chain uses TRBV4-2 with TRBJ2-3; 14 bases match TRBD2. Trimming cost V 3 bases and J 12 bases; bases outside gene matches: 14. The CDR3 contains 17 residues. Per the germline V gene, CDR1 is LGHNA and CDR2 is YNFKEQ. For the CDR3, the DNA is TGTGCCAGCAGCCATGACCCCAGGACTAGCGGGAGGAGTGCTCAGTATTTT. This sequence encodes CASSHDPRTSGRSAQYF.

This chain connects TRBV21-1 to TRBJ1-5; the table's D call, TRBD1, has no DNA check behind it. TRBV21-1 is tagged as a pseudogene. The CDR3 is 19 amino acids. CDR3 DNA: TGTGCCAGCAGCAAAGCACTGAGGGGGAGCAGGATTAGCAATCAGCCCCAGCATTTT. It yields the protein CASSKALRGSRISNQPQHF.

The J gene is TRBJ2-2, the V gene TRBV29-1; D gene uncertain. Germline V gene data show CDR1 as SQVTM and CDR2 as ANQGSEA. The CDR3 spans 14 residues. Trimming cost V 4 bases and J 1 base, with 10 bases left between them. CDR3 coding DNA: TGCAGCGTTGGAAGGCAGATGAACACCGGGGAGCTGTTTTTT. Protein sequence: CSVGRQMNTGELFF.

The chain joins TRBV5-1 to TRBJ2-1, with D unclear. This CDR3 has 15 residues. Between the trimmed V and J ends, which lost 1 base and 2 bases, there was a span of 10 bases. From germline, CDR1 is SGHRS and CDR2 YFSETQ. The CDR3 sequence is CASSLIPQAYNEQFF. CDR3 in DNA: TGCGCCAGCAGCTTGATCCCCCAGGCCTACAATGAGCAGTTCTTC.

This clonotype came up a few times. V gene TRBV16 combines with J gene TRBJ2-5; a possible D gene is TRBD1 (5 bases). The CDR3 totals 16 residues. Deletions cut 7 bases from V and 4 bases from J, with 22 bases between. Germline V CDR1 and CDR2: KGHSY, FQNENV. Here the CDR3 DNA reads TGTGCCAGCACCCTATTGGGGCGGAACGTCGGAGAGACCCAGTACTTC. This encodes CASTLLGRNVGETQYF.

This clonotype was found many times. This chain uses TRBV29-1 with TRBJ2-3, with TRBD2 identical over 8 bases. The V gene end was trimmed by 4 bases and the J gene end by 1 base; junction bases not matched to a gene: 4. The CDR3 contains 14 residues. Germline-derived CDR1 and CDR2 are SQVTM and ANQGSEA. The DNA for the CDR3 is TGCAGCGTTGTCTTACTAGCGGGCACAGATACGCAGTATTTT. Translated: CSVVLLAGTDTQYF.